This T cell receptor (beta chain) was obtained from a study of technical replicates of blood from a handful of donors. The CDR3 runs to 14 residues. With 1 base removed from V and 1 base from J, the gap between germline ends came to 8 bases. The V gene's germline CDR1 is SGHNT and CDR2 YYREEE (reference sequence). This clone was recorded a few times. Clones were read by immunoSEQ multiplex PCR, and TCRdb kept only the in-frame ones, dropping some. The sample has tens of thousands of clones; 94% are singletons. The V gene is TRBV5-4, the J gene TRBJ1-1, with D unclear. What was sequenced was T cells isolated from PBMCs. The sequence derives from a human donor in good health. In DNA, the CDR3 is TGTGCCAGCAGCTTGCAAGGAGGGAACACTGAAGCTTTCTTT. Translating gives CASSLQGGNTEAFF.